These 7 T cell receptor beta chains originate from one sample sequenced in a study of blood T cells in healthy people across ages. Alongside a J-beta primer mix, a sample-barcoded 5' primer served in a second PCR lasting roughly 7 to 11 cycles. MiXCR, applied by TCRdb to the 5' RACE reads, yields one record per CDR3 protein. The data contain 1.5 million to 1.9 million distinct CDR3 sequences, about 45% of them singletons. The sequencing input was blood. The receptor source for this set is a woman under 30 in good health.

This clonotype appeared a few times. The CDR3 region is CATSRDLGNEQFF. The CDR3 DNA is TGTGCCACCAGCAGAGATCTCGGTAATGAGCAGTTCTTC. This chain connects TRBV15 to TRBJ2-1; no firm D call. This CDR3 region has 13 residues. Germline-derived CDR1 and CDR2 are LNHNV and YYDKDF (reference sequence). Trimming removed 0 bases at V and 7 bases at J, with 7 bases between.

CDR3 region: CASNPTSGRSSGANVLTF. The CDR3 bases are TGTGCCAGCAATCCAACTAGCGGGCGGAGCTCTGGGGCCAACGTCCTGACTTTC. V is TRBV28 and J is TRBJ2-6; 9 bases are shared with TRBD2. The germline V gene encodes CDR1 MDHEN and CDR2 SYDVKM. V was clipped by 7 bases and J by 0 bases; unmatched bases: 10. The CDR3 is 18 amino acids.

The rearrangement uses TRBV14 and TRBJ1-6; tentative D call: TRBD1 (5 bases). The CDR3 extends over 13 amino acids. Per the germline V gene, CDR1 is SGHDN and CDR2 is FVKESK. V was shortened by 4 bases and J by 8 bases, with 9 bases between the two germline ends. The CDR3 loop is CASSPRADSPLHF. The CDR3 bases are TGTGCCAGCAGCCCCAGGGCTGATTCACCCCTCCACTTT.

Remarks on this clonotype: Germline is not matched at one junction end, which may reflect a read error. The chain is built from TRBV20-1 and TRBJ1-2; TRBD1 matches 7 bases. The CDR3 is 15 residues long. Germline lookup yields CDR1 DFQATT and CDR2 SNEGSKA (reference sequence). The CDR3 sequence: CSASHPRDSNYDYTF. The DNA of the CDR3 is TGCAGTGCTAGCCACCCCCGGGACAGCAACTATGACTACACCTTC.

This clonotype has more than one count but fewer than ten. The J gene is TRBJ2-5, the V gene TRBV7-2; the match to TRBD2 covers 10 bases. The CDR3 is made up of 16 amino acids. The ends lost 1 base at V and 4 bases at J; junction bases unmatched: 6. In germline, CDR1 is SGHTA, CDR2 FQGNSA. The CDR3 loop is CASSLGASGSTETQYF. For the CDR3, the DNA is TGTGCCAGCAGCTTAGGGGCTAGCGGGAGTACAGAGACCCAGTACTTC.

This clonotype was picked up one time. V gene TRBV27 combines with J gene TRBJ2-2, with D tentatively TRBD2 (7 bases). Germline values: CDR1 MNHEY, CDR2 SMNVEV (reference sequence). V lost 3 bases, J lost 5 bases, and 13 bases lay in between. The CDR3 has 15 amino acids. CDR3 nucleotides: TGTGCCAGCAGTTTCGGGGGGCTCGGGACCGGGGAGCTGTTTTTT. Translated: CASSFGGLGTGELFF.

This chain connects TRBV6-2 or TRBV6-3 to TRBJ2-5; D possibly corresponds to TRBD1 (7 bases). V was pared by 6 bases and J by 11 bases, with 28 bases between. This CDR3 spans 16 amino acids. The germline V gene has CDR1 MNHEY and CDR2 SVGEGT. CDR3 amino acids: CASSYEPGGGDTEQYF. The CDR3, as DNA: TGTGCCAGCAGCTACGAGCCAGGGGGAGGTGATACTGAGCAGTACTTC.